The 19 T cell receptor beta chains in this list originate from one sample, sequenced in a study of long-term antiretroviral therapy in people with HIV. At the survey level, the v3.0 immunoSEQ assay was run. This table comes from immunoSEQ multiplex PCR, and its TCRdb copy is limited to in-frame clones, with some not included. The sample has 40,000 or so clones, roughly four fifths seen once. Source: unsorted PBMCs, taken 1 year after starting antiretroviral therapy. The receptors were sampled from a man between 18 and 29 years old with HIV.

The rearrangement links TRBV6-6 to TRBJ1-5; 7 nucleotides line up with TRBD1. The CDR3 extends over 14 amino acids. Germline-derived CDR1 and CDR2 are MNHNY and SVGAGI (reference sequence). The V gene end was trimmed by 5 bases and the J gene end by 7 bases; junction bases not matched to a gene: 8. CDR3 in DNA: TGTGCCAGCAGTACAGGGGTTTTTGACCAGCCCCAGCATTTT. Its translation is CASSTGVFDQPQHF.

The rearrangement links TRBV4-3 to TRBJ2-7, with D perhaps matching TRBD2 (5 bases). There are 14 residues in the CDR3. Germline CDR1 is LGHNA and CDR2 is YSLEER. Trimming removed 1 base at V and 5 bases at J, with 12 bases between. The CDR3 loop reads CASSQGSGFDEQYF. The CDR3 DNA follows: TGCGCCAGCAGCCAAGGTTCGGGGTTCGACGAGCAGTACTTC.

The rearrangement links TRBV5-1 to TRBJ1-2; 7 nucleotides align to TRBD1. This CDR3 contains 14 residues. The germline gives CDR1 SGHRS, CDR2 YFSETQ. Unmatched junction bases numbered 7, after V lost 4 bases and J lost 4 bases. CDR3 residues: CASSTHRGVYGYTF. DNA for the CDR3: TGCGCCAGCAGCACCCACAGGGGAGTCTATGGCTACACCTTC. Variable domain in full (rest from reference TRBV5-1 and TRBJ1-2): KAGVTQTPRYLIKTRGQQVTLSCSPISGHRSVSWYQQTPGQGLQFLFEYFSETQRNKGNFPGRFSGRQFSNSRSEMNVSTLELGDSALYLCASSTHRGVYGYTFGSGTRLTVV.

The chain couples TRBV28 to TRBJ1-4, with D uncertain. The ends were cut back, 5 bases at V and 7 bases at J, with 17 bases in the middle. CDR3 length: 15 amino acids. From germline, CDR1 is MDHEN and CDR2 SYDVKM. The CDR3 DNA is TGTGCCAGCAGTAAAGGACGGTGGTTTTTTGAAAAACTGTTTTTT. As protein: CASSKGRWFFEKLFF.

This clone was seen only once. The J gene is TRBJ2-1, the V gene TRBV7-3; 7 nucleotides match TRBD2. The CDR3 loop spans 14 amino acids. With 2 bases clipped from V and 14 bases from J, the junction kept 12 bases outside the gene matches. Germline loops: CDR1 SGHTA, CDR2 FQGTGA. The CDR3 here is CASSLSDIAGGEFF. The CDR3 DNA is TGTGCCAGCAGCTTATCCGACATAGCGGGTGGGGAGTTCTTC. The whole variable domain, filled in from reference TRBV7-3 and TRBJ2-1, reads GAGVSQTPSNKVTEKGKYVELRCDPISGHTALYWYRQSLGQGPEFLIYFQGTGAADDSGLPNDRFFAVRPEGSVSTLKIQRTERGDSAVYLCASSLSDIAGGEFFGPGTRLTVL.

The V gene is TRBV7-8, the J gene TRBJ1-1, with D tentatively TRBD1 (5 bases). From germline, CDR1 is SGHVS and CDR2 FQNEAQ. Trimming removed 5 bases from V and 2 bases from J, with 15 bases in between. There are 15 residues in the CDR3. The CDR3 region has the DNA TGTGCCAGCAGCCCTACCCGAGACAGTAACACTGAAGCTTTCTTT. Translating it yields CASSPTRDSNTEAFF.

The CDR3 sequence is CATGGQSGSGANVLTF. For the CDR3, the DNA is TGTGCCACCGGAGGACAGTCGGGGTCTGGGGCCAACGTCCTGACTTTC. The J gene is TRBJ2-6, the V gene TRBV10-3; weak D call: TRBD1 (6 bases). V lost 10 bases and J 1 base, leaving 17 bases between the germline ends. CDR1 and CDR2 (germline): ENHRY, SYGVKD. The CDR3 covers 16 residues.

V is TRBV11-2 and J is TRBJ2-2, with D unclear. Germline V gene lookup returns CDR1 SGHAT and CDR2 FQNNGV. The CDR3 contains 14 residues. The V end lost 5 bases, the J end lost 6 bases, and 13 bases lay between the germline ends. The CDR3 DNA follows: TGTGCCAGCAGCCTAGTAACGAGGTCCGGGGAGCTGTTTTTT. It encodes CASSLVTRSGELFF.

This clone has just one count. The rearrangement joins TRBV9 to TRBJ2-1; TRBD2 matches 8 bases. The germline CDR1 and CDR2 sequences are SGDLS and YYNGEE. This CDR3 region has 16 residues. The ends lost 4 bases at V and 1 base at J; junction bases unmatched: 7. This CDR3 reads CASSPWTSPSYNEQFF. CDR3 DNA: TGTGCCAGCAGCCCGTGGACTAGCCCTTCCTACAATGAGCAGTTCTTC.

The genes are TRBV7-2 and TRBJ1-5, with no clear D. The CDR3 spans 14 residues. Germline values: CDR1 SGHTA, CDR2 FQGNSA. V was clipped by 5 bases and J by 6 bases, with 14 bases between them. The DNA for the CDR3 is TGTGCCAGCAGCAGTTCGGGATTGGGTCAGCCCCAGCATTTT. Residues: CASSSSGLGQPQHF.

J is TRBJ2-7 and V is TRBV5-4; D might be TRBD1 (7 bases). The CDR3 consists of 13 residues. The germline V and J ends were trimmed by 4 bases and 5 bases, with 13 bases remaining between them. Germline V gene lookup returns CDR1 SGHNT and CDR2 YYREEE (reference sequence). CDR3: CASSGGTVHEQYF. In DNA form, the CDR3 reads TGTGCCAGCAGCGGCGGGACAGTCCACGAGCAGTACTTC. Complete variable domain (other parts from reference TRBV5-4 and TRBJ2-7): ETGVTQSPTHLIKTRGQQVTLRCSSQSGHNTVSWYQQALGQGPQFIFQYYREEENGRGNFPPRFSGLQFPNYSSELNVNALELDDSALYLCASSGGTVHEQYFGPGTRLTVT.

The chain is built from TRBV5-6 and TRBJ1-4, with 8 nucleotides matching TRBD1. The CDR3 runs to 17 residues. Germline V lookup: CDR1 SGHDT, CDR2 YYEEEE. V gave up 4 bases and J gave up 4 bases; unmatched junction bases: 12. The CDR3: CASSTNPGGAYNEKLFF. The CDR3 nucleotides are TGTGCCAGCAGCACCAACCCAGGGGGCGCGTATAATGAAAAACTGTTTTTT.

A single count supports this clone. The CDR3 reads CASSEQTTNEKLFF. The CDR3 coding sequence is TGTGCCAGCAGCGAACAGACAACTAATGAAAAACTGTTTTTT. This chain links TRBV28 with TRBJ1-4; no reliable D call. The CDR3 contains 14 residues. The germline gives CDR1 MDHEN, CDR2 SYDVKM. V dropped 6 bases and J dropped 0 bases, with 8 bases sitting between them.

The chain couples TRBV9 to TRBJ1-5, with D unresolved. Germline lookup yields CDR1 SGDLS and CDR2 YYNGEE. This CDR3 region has 15 residues. Trimming removed 0 bases from V and 1 base from J, with 8 bases in between. CDR3 amino acids: CASSVEAWSNQPQHF. Written as DNA, the CDR3 is TGTGCCAGCAGCGTAGAGGCCTGGAGCAATCAGCCCCAGCATTTT.

The V call is TRBV7-7, the J call TRBJ2-7, with D perhaps assigned TRBD1 or TRBD2 (5 bases each). The V gene lost 5 bases and the J gene lost 7 bases, with 18 bases spanning the gap. Per germline, CDR1 SSHAT and CDR2 FNYEAQ (reference sequence). The CDR3 spans 14 residues. As DNA, the CDR3 is TGTGCCAGCAGCCCCGGGGTGGGGACCCTTGAGCAGTACTTC. Encoded protein: CASSPGVGTLEQYF.

The V call is TRBV7-2, the J call TRBJ2-7; possibly TRBD2 for D (5 bases). The CDR3 consists of 12 residues. V was cut by 2 bases and J by 4 bases, with 6 bases left in between. Germline V gene sequence: CDR1 SGHTA, CDR2 FQGNSA. CDR3 region: CASSLRLYEQYF. The CDR3 DNA follows: TGTGCCAGCAGCTTACGACTATACGAGCAGTACTTC.

This chain joins TRBV9 and TRBJ1-1; D is undetermined. CDR1 and CDR2 (germline): SGDLS, YYNGEE. The CDR3 has 14 amino acids. V lost 4 bases and J lost 0, with 10 bases in between. The CDR3 region is CASSPRVLNTEAFF. CDR3 sequence (DNA): TGTGCCAGCAGCCCCCGGGTCCTGAACACTGAAGCTTTCTTT.

Regarding this clone: Other nucleotide sequences in the sample specify the same CDR3. The V call is TRBV9, the J call TRBJ2-1; D remains ambiguous. The CDR3 sequence is 15 residues long. Germline V gives CDR1 SGDLS, CDR2 YYNGEE. Between the trimmed V and J ends, which lost 3 bases and 2 bases, there was a span of 12 bases. This chain's CDR3 is CASSEQGNAYNEQFF. For the CDR3, the DNA is TGTGCCAGCAGCGAACAAGGAAACGCCTACAATGAGCAGTTCTTC.

The rearrangement links TRBV9 to TRBJ1-3, with D perhaps TRBD1 (5 bases). CDR1 SGDLS and CDR2 YYNGEE come from the germline V gene. The CDR3 runs to 13 residues. V was trimmed by 7 bases and J by 2 bases, leaving 10 bases between them. The CDR3 sequence is CASGSGPGNTIYF. The DNA for the CDR3 is TGTGCCAGCGGGTCAGGGCCTGGAAACACCATATATTTT.